The entry below describes one T cell receptor beta chain. Its antigen remains unidentified. These data come from a study of cytotoxic CD8 clonotypes in ibrutinib-treated CLL. Study information: Complete response was seen in 2 patients and partial in about 24; about twelve progressed and roughly 14 stayed remitted after a median roughly six years.

The CDR3 spans 14 residues. Looked up from germline, CDR1 is MNHEY and CDR2 is SMNVEV (reference sequence). The V end lost 6 bases, the J end lost 7 bases, and 16 bases lay between the germline ends. Study-wide findings and caveats: Baseline clonality, higher than in age-matched healthy donors, tracked circulating CD8+ T-cell counts.

With sequencing, the targeted depth ranged from 1 in 200,000 to 1 in 1 million T cells. Clones were sequenced by immunoSEQ multiplex PCR, and TCRdb holds only the in-frame ones, with some missing. This sample has 200,000 to 250,000 clones, with about four fifths found just once. The TCR originated in a human donor with chronic lymphocytic leukemia. The chain couples TRBV27 to TRBJ1-5, with D perhaps TRBD1 (6 bases). The sequenced sample was PBMCs, obtained after 12 months of ibrutinib treatment. CDR3 in DNA: TGTGCCAGCAGCTACTGGGGGGCTTCGCAGCCCCAGCATTTT. This translates into CASSYWGASQPQHF.